The 9 T cell receptor beta chains listed next were all sequenced from one sample in a study of blood T cell repertoires in COVID-19. Profiling relied on immunoSEQ multiplex PCR, and the TCRdb table lists in-frame clones only, not all of them. The table lists approximately 200,000 clones, 88% of them singletons. Sequencing used peripheral blood. The receptors were gathered from a man aged 18-30 years with active or convalescent COVID-19.

This clone appeared once. This chain uses TRBV5-1 with TRBJ2-3, with a possible D match to TRBD2 (6 bases). In germline, CDR1 is SGHRS, CDR2 YFSETQ. The CDR3 contains 16 residues. V was shortened by 1 base and J by 3 bases, with 15 bases between the two germline ends. The CDR3 nucleotides read TGCGCCAGCAGCTTGTCCGGGACTCAACCGACAGATACGCAGTATTTT. Its translation is CASSLSGTQPTDTQYF.

The rearrangement joins TRBV6-5 to TRBJ1-5; D perhaps matches TRBD1 (6 bases). CDR1 MNHEY and CDR2 SVGAGI come from the germline V gene. This CDR3 region has 13 residues. V was clipped by 5 bases and J by 4 bases, with 9 bases between them. The CDR3 sequence: CASSPDRNQPQHF. For the CDR3, the DNA is TGTGCCAGCAGTCCGGACAGAAATCAGCCCCAGCATTTT.

The V call is TRBV7-9, the J call TRBJ2-5; D call uncertain. The V gene lost 2 bases and the J gene lost 4 bases, with 11 bases spanning the gap. Germline-derived CDR1 and CDR2 are SEHNR and FQNEAQ (reference sequence). The CDR3 extends over 14 amino acids. CDR3 nucleotide sequence: TGTGCCAGCAGCTTAAGGTGGAGTGGAGAGACCCAGTACTTC. Its protein product is CASSLRWSGETQYF.

The chain couples TRBV30 to TRBJ2-7; a possible D gene is TRBD2 (5 bases). Per the germline V gene, CDR1 is GTSNPN and CDR2 is SVGIG (reference sequence). The ends were cut back, 0 bases at V and 5 bases at J, with 11 bases in the middle. This CDR3 is 13 amino acids long. The CDR3 coding sequence is TGTGCCTGGAGTGTGACCAGCGGCAACGAGCAGTACTTC. It specifies CAWSVTSGNEQYF.

V usage is TRBV7-2 and J usage is TRBJ2-7; 8 bases map to TRBD1. This CDR3 has 13 amino acids. Germline loops: CDR1 SGHTA, CDR2 FQGNSA. V lost 3 bases, J lost 3 bases, and 1 base stayed unmatched. The CDR3 nucleotides read TGTGCCAGCAGCTTCGGACAGGGCTACGAGCAGTACTTC. This gives the protein CASSFGQGYEQYF.

The V gene is TRBV30, the J gene TRBJ1-5; 8 positions match TRBD1. The CDR3 spans 16 residues. V lost 1 base, J lost 3 bases, and 8 bases stayed unmatched. Germline V lookup: CDR1 GTSNPN, CDR2 SVGIG (reference sequence). The CDR3 nucleotides are TGTGCCTGGAGTGCCCACCCGGACAGGGTCAATCAGCCCCAGCATTTT. Translation gives CAWSAHPDRVNQPQHF.

This chain joins TRBV20-1 and TRBJ2-7; 10 nucleotides agree with TRBD2. The CDR3 contains 13 residues. CDR1 and CDR2 (germline): DFQATT, SNEGSKA (reference sequence). With V trimmed by 3 bases and J by 5 bases, 4 bases remained unmatched. The CDR3 DNA reads as TGCAGTGCTAGTAGCGGGAGGTTTAACGAGCAGTACTTC. Amino acids: CSASSGRFNEQYF.

The V gene is TRBV30, the J gene TRBJ1-6; a weak D match, TRBD1 (5 bases). Germline loops: CDR1 GTSNPN, CDR2 SVGIG (reference sequence). V lost 5 bases and J lost 10, with 15 bases in between. The CDR3 runs 13 residues. DNA for the CDR3: TGTGCCTGGCAACAGGAAAGGGGATCACCCCTCCACTTT. It specifies CAWQQERGSPLHF.

The chain combines TRBV5-1 with TRBJ2-7, with TRBD1 as a possible D gene (5 bases). The CDR3 consists of 14 residues. Germline V gene sequence: CDR1 SGHRS, CDR2 YFSETQ. V was cut by 0 bases and J by 3 bases, with 10 bases left in between. CDR3: CASSLGGQGYEQYF. The CDR3 DNA reads TGCGCCAGCAGCTTGGGAGGCCAGGGCTACGAGCAGTACTTC.